One and the same sample provided the 18 T cell receptor beta chains below, sequenced in a study of shared clonotypes between healthy human individuals. Libraries were prepared by immunoSEQ multiplex PCR; TCRdb keeps only in-frame clonotypes and omits some of them. Counted here are about 2 million clones, about 95% occurring once; the ten biggest clones make up 0.85% to 1.3%. Terminally differentiated effector memory CD45RA+ cells were excluded by CCR7 positive selection of CD45RO-negative cells. Sequencing input: naive CD8+ T cells sorted from blood. The receptors were sampled from a young man in good health.

The V call is TRBV27, the J call TRBJ1-1; no definite D call. Germline V gives CDR1 MNHEY, CDR2 SMNVEV (reference sequence). Trimming shortened V by 5 bases and J by 0 bases, and 16 bases separated the two germline ends. There are 16 residues in the CDR3. CDR3 sequence: CASSPRPTELNTEAFF. Written as DNA, the CDR3 is TGTGCCAGCAGTCCACGCCCCACGGAACTGAACACTGAAGCTTTCTTT.

The V gene is TRBV7-2, the J gene TRBJ1-1; no clear D. Germline CDR1 and CDR2: SGHTA and FQGNSA. The CDR3 consists of 15 residues. V gave up 2 bases and J gave up 4 bases, with 14 bases separating them. The CDR3 region is CASSLTRASGTEAFF. For the CDR3, the DNA is TGTGCCAGCAGCTTAACCCGGGCGAGTGGCACTGAAGCTTTCTTT. The whole variable domain, filled in from reference TRBV7-2 and TRBJ1-1, reads GAGVSQSPSNKVTEKGKDVELRCDPISGHTALYWYRQSLGQGLEFLIYFQGNSAPDKSGLPSDRFSAERTGGSVSTLTIQRTQQEDSAVYLCASSLTRASGTEAFFGQGTRLTVV.

A remark on this clone: The identical CDR3 is also encoded by other nucleotide sequences in the sample. CDR3 sequence: CASSWDLEETQYF. DNA of the CDR3: TGTGCCAGTAGTTGGGACTTGGAAGAGACCCAGTACTTC. V is TRBV19 and J is TRBJ2-5, with D possibly TRBD2 on 6 matching bases. Germline CDR1 reads LNHDA; CDR2 reads SQIVND (reference sequence). This CDR3 is built from 13 residues. V was trimmed by 5 bases and J by 3 bases, leaving 10 bases between them.

In DNA, the CDR3 is TGTGCCAGCAGCTCGCAGGGGGCCTATGGCTACACCTTC. Amino acids: CASSSQGAYGYTF. The chain links TRBV5-6 to TRBJ1-2; 8 nucleotides match TRBD1. CDR3 size: 13 residues. The V and J ends lost 3 bases and 4 bases, in that order; junction bases with no gene match: 2. CDR1 and CDR2 from the germline V gene are SGHDT and YYEEEE.

V gene TRBV5-6 combines with J gene TRBJ2-7, with D uncertain. This CDR3 is 13 amino acids long. V lost 0 bases and J 3 bases, leaving 7 bases between the germline ends. Germline CDR1 SGHDT, CDR2 YYEEEE. The chain's CDR3 is CASSLGRIYEQYF. The CDR3 DNA sequence: TGTGCCAGCAGCTTGGGTCGGATCTACGAGCAGTACTTC.

V and J are TRBV5-1 and TRBJ2-7; 9 nucleotides agree with TRBD1. The germline V gene encodes CDR1 SGHRS and CDR2 YFSETQ. The CDR3 extends over 15 amino acids. V shed 0 bases, J shed 2 bases, and the junction held 3 bases outside the gene matches. The CDR3 DNA sequence: TGCGCCAGCAGCTTGGAGACAGGGGGGACCTACGAGCAGTACTTC. It codes for CASSLETGGTYEQYF.

A single count supports this clone. The chain employs TRBV7-9 and TRBJ1-4; tentatively, D is TRBD1 (6 bases). Trimming cost V 5 bases and J 8 bases, with 21 bases left between them. CDR1 is SEHNR and CDR2 is FQNEAQ in the germline V gene (reference sequence). This CDR3 spans 16 amino acids. The CDR3 spells CASSLIGQPDLEKLFF. The CDR3 nucleotides are TGTGCCAGCAGCCTCATCGGACAGCCGGATCTGGAAAAACTGTTTTTT.

The V call is TRBV7-9, the J call TRBJ2-5; D is possibly TRBD1 (5 bases). V gave up 5 bases and J gave up 3 bases, with 10 bases separating them. CDR1 is SEHNR and CDR2 is FQNEAQ in the germline V gene (reference sequence). The CDR3 is made up of 13 amino acids. CDR3 region: CASSPTEEETQYF. As DNA, the CDR3 is TGTGCCAGCAGCCCGACAGAGGAAGAGACCCAGTACTTC. Supplemented by reference TRBV7-9 and TRBJ2-5, the full variable domain reads DTGVSQNPRHKITKRGQNVTFRCDPISEHNRLYWYRQTLGQGPEFLTYFQNEAQLEKSRLLSDRFSAERPKGSFSTLEIQRTEQGDSAMYLCASSPTEEETQYFGPGTRLLVL.

The chain has TRBV5-1 and TRBJ2-5; D may be TRBD1 or TRBD2 (5 bases each). Trimming took off 4 bases at V and 2 bases at J, with 12 bases between the two ends. The CDR3 totals 14 residues. CDR1 is SGHRS, CDR2 YFSETQ, per germline. CDR3 protein: CASSHPGPQETQYF. The CDR3 bases are TGCGCCAGCAGCCACCCGGGACCTCAAGAGACCCAGTACTTC.

This chain joins TRBV7-9 and TRBJ2-7; 9 nucleotides match TRBD2. Germline trimming cut 5 bases from V and 3 bases from J; bases unmatched to any gene: 11. Germline V lookup: CDR1 SEHNR, CDR2 FQNEAQ (reference sequence). The CDR3 has 16 amino acids. The CDR3 coding sequence is TGTGCCAGCAGCCCTGTATTAGCGGGGGAGCTCTACGAGCAGTACTTC. Protein product: CASSPVLAGELYEQYF.

This chain uses TRBV27 with TRBJ2-7; D gene uncertain. Trimming took 7 bases from V and 0 from J, leaving 16 bases between them. Germline V gene sequence: CDR1 MNHEY, CDR2 SMNVEV (reference sequence). The CDR3 has 15 residues. CDR3 protein: CASTPLGTRSYEQYF. In DNA, the CDR3 is TGTGCCAGCACCCCCCTGGGCACACGCTCCTACGAGCAGTACTTC.

This clone was observed a single time. The sample has other DNA sequences that encode this CDR3 too. The CDR3 is CASSYTSGTDTQYF. CDR3 sequence (DNA): TGTGCCAGCAGTTATACTAGCGGGACAGATACGCAGTATTTT. The J gene is TRBJ2-3, the V gene TRBV6-6; TRBD2 matches at 9 bases. The CDR3 has 14 residues. Germline CDR1 MNHNY, CDR2 SVGAGI (reference sequence). V lost 3 bases and J lost 3; bases outside the gene matches: 1.

CDR3 loop: CASSKQVSYNEQFF. In DNA, the CDR3 is TGTGCCAGCAGCAAACAAGTCTCATACAATGAGCAGTTCTTC. The chain is built from TRBV21-1 and TRBJ2-1. TRBV21-1 has pseudogene status. The CDR3 consists of 14 residues.

This clone was counted once. The same CDR3 also results from other DNA sequences found in this sample. This chain links TRBV6-6 with TRBJ2-3; 13 bases align to TRBD2. Germline trimming cut 4 bases from V and 3 bases from J; bases unmatched to any gene: 1. Germline V CDR1 and CDR2: MNHNY, SVGAGI (reference sequence). There are 15 residues in the CDR3. Here the CDR3 reads CASSWTSGGTDTQYF. CDR3 DNA sequence: TGTGCCAGCAGTTGGACTAGCGGGGGAACAGATACGCAGTATTTT.

This chain links TRBV4-1 with TRBJ2-7; D not certain. The CDR3 is 14 residues long. V was shortened by 4 bases and J by 2 bases, with 12 bases between the two germline ends. The germline V gene encodes CDR1 MGHRA and CDR2 YSYEKL. The CDR3 here is CASSPIHGTYEQYF. CDR3 DNA: TGCGCCAGCAGCCCAATACATGGCACCTACGAGCAGTACTTC.

This chain's CDR3 is CVVLGEGQVGYTF. The CDR3 DNA sequence: TGTGTCGTCCTAGGTGAGGGTCAAGTTGGCTACACCTTC. The genes are TRBV10-3 and TRBJ1-2; no definite D call. The CDR3 has 13 residues. CDR1 is ENHRY and CDR2 is SYGVKD in the germline V gene.

The chain recombines TRBV7-9 with TRBJ2-3, with 7 bases that match TRBD1. Unmatched junction bases numbered 13, after V lost 5 bases and J lost 2 bases. CDR3 length: 17 amino acids. The germline gives CDR1 SEHNR, CDR2 FQNEAQ (reference sequence). CDR3 amino acids: CASSPDWVGQFTDTQYF. The CDR3 nucleotides read TGTGCCAGCAGCCCCGATTGGGTGGGACAGTTCACAGATACGCAGTATTTT.

This clone was observed once. The chain employs TRBV5-1 and TRBJ1-2; D call uncertain. Trimming pared 0 bases from V and 4 bases from J, leaving 10 bases between. The CDR3 is made up of 14 amino acids. CDR1 and CDR2 (germline): SGHRS, YFSETQ. CDR3 in amino acids: CASSLVSGSYGYTF. The CDR3 nucleotides are TGCGCCAGCAGCTTGGTAAGCGGCTCCTATGGCTACACCTTC.